This TCR beta chain comes out of a study of blood T cell repertoires in COVID-19. Using immunoSEQ multiplex PCR, the repertoire was profiled, and TCRdb retains in-frame clones only, with some absent. Here the sample spans approximately 110,000 clones, 85% to 90% being singletons. Germline trimming cut 9 bases from V and 4 bases from J; bases unmatched to any gene: 8. CDR3 length: 14 amino acids. Sample: peripheral blood. The gene calls are TRBV5-3 and TRBJ2-2; the match to TRBD1 covers 8 bases. TRBV5-3 is an ORF for which the function is uncertain. The TCR sequence derives from a woman over 75 with COVID-19, enrolled during active disease. CDR3 sequence: CANTGGLSTGELFF. The CDR3 nucleotides read TGTGCCAATACAGGGGGTCTGTCCACCGGGGAGCTGTTTTTT.